This T cell receptor (beta chain) originates from a study of tumor and adjacent non-tumor tissue in lung cancer. Across the study: Samples averaged about 4.3 million productive TCRbeta reads each.

Points on this clonotype: The germline gene is not matched at one end of the junction; a read error may be the cause.

The CDR3 is 15 amino acids. Looked up from germline, CDR1 is MNHEY and CDR2 is SVGEGT. A modified ARM-PCR protocol with three rounds of nested PCR amplified TCRbeta. TCRdb reprocessed the multiplex PCR reads via MiXCR and lists one record per CDR3 protein. The data show over 100,000 distinct CDR3 sequences, with around 80% seen just once and about 39% held by the top ten. No cell sorting was done before RNA was extracted from the tissue. Donors were chemotherapy-naive, newly diagnosed lung cancer surgical patients in China, August–late 2014. This clonotype originated in an older woman with non-small cell lung cancer. Sequencing was performed on lung tumor tissue. The V call is TRBV6-2 or TRBV6-3, the J call TRBJ2-1; the D gene is possibly TRBD2 (6 bases). The CDR3 is CASRPGGVSYNEHLF. CDR3 in DNA: TGTGCCAGCAGGCCCGGGGGAGTCTCCTACAATGAGCATCTCTTC.